This T cell receptor (beta chain) is drawn from a study of T cell changes during pregnancy in multiple sclerosis. Measured with immunoSEQ multiplex PCR; TCRdb has only the in-frame clones, and not every one. Of tens of thousands of clones in the sample, 93% were seen once. The CDR3 covers 14 residues. Germline CDR1 reads MNHEY; CDR2 reads SMNVEV (reference sequence). V lost 3 bases and J 4 bases, leaving 12 bases between the germline ends. The origin of this receptor is a female donor with multiple sclerosis, enrolled in a pregnancy study. The chain recombines TRBV27 with TRBJ1-2, with a tentative D call TRBD1 (5 bases). The input for sequencing was peripheral blood, taken in the second trimester of pregnancy. CDR3 in amino acids: CASSFGRGSYGYTF. CDR3 nucleotide sequence: TGTGCCAGCAGTTTCGGTAGGGGCTCCTATGGCTACACCTTC.